Below, 11 T cell receptor beta chains from the same sample are listed, as sequenced in a study of memory CD4+ T cells and cytomegalovirus serostatus. The sort gate was single viable CD3+CD4+CD8-CD45RO+ cells for memory CD4+ T cells. Assay used: immunoSEQ multiplex PCR; TCRdb lists only in-frame clones, some missing. The sample consists of over 40,000 clones, about 70% of them appearing once. The sample taken for sequencing was memory CD4+ T cells from blood. These receptors all stem from an adult in good health and CMV-seropositive.

Comments on this clone: Just one base apart from a much larger clone, this may be a read error. Likely a read error: the CDR3 ends without its conserved phenylalanine or tryptophan. This rearrangement joins TRBV5-4 to TRBJ1-2; TRBD1 is a possible D gene (6 bases). With 5 bases removed from V and 0 bases from J, the gap between germline ends came to 14 bases. Germline V gene lookup returns CDR1 SGHNT and CDR2 YYREEE (reference sequence). This CDR3 spans 15 amino acids. CDR3 amino acids: CASSPGGAANYGYTL. CDR3 nucleotides: TGTGCCAGCAGTCCTGGGGGGGCGGCTAACTATGGCTACACCCTC.

A few counts support this clone. The gene calls are TRBV18 and TRBJ2-7; a weak D match, TRBD2 (5 bases). Germline CDR1 and CDR2: KGHSH and LQKENI. V dropped 3 bases and J dropped 4 bases, with 16 bases sitting between them. CDR3 length equals 15 residues. CDR3 sequence (DNA): TGTGCCAGCTCACCCCCATTATCGGGGTCGTACGAGCAGTACTTC. Protein: CASSPPLSGSYEQYF.

The chain links TRBV5-1 to TRBJ1-2, with 7 bases fitting TRBD1. With V trimmed by 0 bases and J by 6 bases, 5 bases remained unmatched. The CDR3 length is 14 residues. From germline, CDR1 is SGHRS and CDR2 YFSETQ. As DNA, the CDR3 is TGCGCCAGCAGCTTGGGGGGGACAGACGATGGCTACACCTTC. It is translated as CASSLGGTDDGYTF.

The V gene is TRBV11-2, the J gene TRBJ2-4, with D possibly being TRBD1 (6 bases). Trimming removed 5 bases at V and 6 bases at J, with 14 bases between. This CDR3 contains 14 residues. Germline assignment: CDR1 SGHAT and CDR2 FQNNGV. The CDR3 DNA follows: TGTGCCAGCAGCCCCCAGGGGCCATCAAACATTCAGTACTTC. Translation gives CASSPQGPSNIQYF.

As regards this clone: The identical CDR3 is also encoded by other nucleotide sequences in the sample. The chain uses TRBV5-1 and TRBJ2-5; 12 positions match TRBD2. Looked up from germline, CDR1 is SGHRS and CDR2 is YFSETQ. With 0 bases clipped from V and 1 base from J, the junction kept 1 base outside the gene matches. This CDR3 contains 16 residues. The CDR3 is CASSLASGGAQETQYF. In DNA form, the CDR3 reads TGCGCCAGCAGCTTGGCTAGCGGGGGGGCCCAAGAGACCCAGTACTTC.

J is TRBJ2-7 and V is TRBV11-1; 9 positions match TRBD1. V gave up 3 bases and J gave up 3 bases; unmatched junction bases: 6. Germline V gene sequence: CDR1 SGHAT, CDR2 FQDESV (reference sequence). This CDR3 is built from 15 residues. The CDR3 sequence is CASSLTTGGGYEQYF. The CDR3, as DNA: TGTGCCAGCAGCTTGACGACAGGGGGTGGCTACGAGCAGTACTTC. Supplemented by reference TRBV11-1 and TRBJ2-7, the full variable domain reads EAEVAQSPRYKITEKSQAVAFWCDPISGHATLYWYRQILGQGPELLVQFQDESVVDDSQLPKDRFSAERLKGVDSTLKIQPAELGDSAMYLCASSLTTGGGYEQYFGPGTRLTVT.

This sequence joins TRBV6-1 and TRBJ1-2, with a weak D call TRBD1 (5 bases). With 2 bases removed from V and 3 bases from J, the gap between germline ends came to 13 bases. CDR3 length: 15 residues. Germline V gene data show CDR1 as MNHNS and CDR2 as SASEGT. CDR3 residues: CASSEYHGTDYGYTF. Written as DNA, the CDR3 is TGTGCCAGCAGTGAATATCACGGGACGGACTATGGCTACACCTTC.

The chain couples TRBV5-4 to TRBJ2-2, with D hard to call. Looked up from germline, CDR1 is SGHNT and CDR2 is YYREEE (reference sequence). V was trimmed by 4 bases and J by 4 bases, leaving 14 bases between them. The CDR3 contains 15 residues. CDR3: CASSPGPTGTGELFF. As DNA, the CDR3 is TGTGCCAGCAGCCCTGGTCCCACTGGCACCGGGGAGCTGTTTTTT.

The V call is TRBV7-2, the J call TRBJ2-7; unclear D gene. CDR3 size: 15 residues. Germline V gene sequence: CDR1 SGHTA, CDR2 FQGNSA. V lost 1 base, J lost 3 bases, and 13 bases lay in between. The CDR3 spells CASSLGDFKIYEQYF. The CDR3 region has the DNA TGTGCCAGCAGCTTAGGAGACTTTAAGATCTACGAGCAGTACTTC.

The chain carries TRBV11-2 and TRBJ2-7; the D gene could be TRBD1 or TRBD2 (5 bases each). The V end was cut by 4 bases, the J end by 6 bases, with 16 bases between. The CDR3 consists of 14 residues. Germline lookup yields CDR1 SGHAT and CDR2 FQNNGV. CDR3 coding DNA: TGTGCCAGCAGCTGGGTCGAGAAGGGACGCGAGCAGTACTTC. Its translation is CASSWVEKGREQYF.

The chain employs TRBV6-1 and TRBJ2-1; TRBD2 agrees at 8 bases. Trimming at V came to 3 bases and at J to 9 bases, leaving 13 bases not matched to a gene. Germline values: CDR1 MNHNS, CDR2 SASEGT. The CDR3 runs 16 residues. As DNA, the CDR3 is TGTGCCAGCAGTGATAGGGGCGGGGGGACGGACGGTGAGCAGTTCTTC. It translates to CASSDRGGGTDGEQFF.